The TCR beta chain described here comes from a study of molecular identifiers for immune sequencing clone quantification. Study details: Replicate RNA from around 20,000 or 100,000 naive CD8 T cells formed five aliquots; four were sequenced.

This clonotype was recorded many times. Its antigen is not known. Library preparation followed earlier protocols using designated TCR primers. MiXCR, run by TCRdb on the PCR reads, gives a single entry per CDR3 protein. The sample contains about 63,000 distinct CDR3 sequences, around 19% of which appear only once. General study findings and limits: Clones that exceeded 20 RNA copies held over 98% of effector molecules, yet under 1% in naive cells.

Source material for naive CD8 libraries was about 20,000 to 1,100,000 sorted cells, with 10%, 30% or 50% RNA. V lost 0 bases and J 6 bases, leaving 6 bases between the germline ends. Per the germline V gene, CDR1 is MGHRA and CDR2 is YSYEKL. The CDR3 length is 13 residues. The chain carries TRBV4-1 and TRBJ1-5; D gene unclear. The sequence was obtained from a human donor in good health. Some libraries in this study had Jurkat cell RNA spiked in. The sample was naive CD8+ T cells from blood, with Jurkat cell RNA spiked in. Subset of the sample: FACS-sorted CD8+CD4-CCR7+CD45RA+ naive T cells. CDR3 loop: CASSQDRGQPQHF. As DNA, the CDR3 is TGCGCCAGCAGCCAAGATCGCGGTCAGCCCCAGCATTTT.